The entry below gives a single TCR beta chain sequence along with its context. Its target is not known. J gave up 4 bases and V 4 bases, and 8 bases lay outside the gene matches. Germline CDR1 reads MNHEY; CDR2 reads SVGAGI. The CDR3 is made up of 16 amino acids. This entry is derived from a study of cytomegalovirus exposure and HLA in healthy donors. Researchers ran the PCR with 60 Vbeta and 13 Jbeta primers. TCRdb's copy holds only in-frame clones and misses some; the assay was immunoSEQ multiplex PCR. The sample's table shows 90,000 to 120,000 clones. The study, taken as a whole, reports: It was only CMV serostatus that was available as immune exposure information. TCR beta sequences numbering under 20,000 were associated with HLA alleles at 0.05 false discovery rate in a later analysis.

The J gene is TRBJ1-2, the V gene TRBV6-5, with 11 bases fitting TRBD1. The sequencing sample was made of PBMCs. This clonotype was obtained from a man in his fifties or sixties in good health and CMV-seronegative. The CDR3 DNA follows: TGTGCCAGCAGTTCTAGGACAGGGGGCATAGGCTATGGCTACACCTTC. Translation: CASSSRTGGIGYGYTF.